The 32 T cell receptor beta chains below all came from one sample that was sequenced in a study of molecular identifiers for immune sequencing clone quantification. MiXCR, run by TCRdb on the PCR reads, gives a single entry per CDR3 protein. The sample lists about 10,000 distinct CDR3 sequences; around 20% were seen once. The sequenced sample consisted of naive CD8+ T cells from blood, with Jurkat cell RNA spiked in. The subset here: FACS-sorted CD8+CD4-CCR7+CD45RA+ naive T cells. These receptors were taken from a human donor in good health. Some libraries in this study had Jurkat cell RNA spiked in.

Judged by abundance, this clonotype is medium-sized. The chain joins TRBV20-1 to TRBJ2-3, with a tentative D call TRBD2 (6 bases). Germline V gives CDR1 DFQATT, CDR2 SNEGSKA (reference sequence). The CDR3 totals 17 residues. V dropped 0 bases and J dropped 2 bases, with 18 bases sitting between them. The CDR3 DNA is TGCAGTGCTAGAGACCTCACGGGGGAGCGGTCCACAGATACGCAGTATTTT. Translated: CSARDLTGERSTDTQYF.

On this clonotype itself: A much larger clonotype is one base distant, so this may be a read error. The rearrangement links TRBV7-8 to TRBJ2-2; a possible D gene is TRBD1 (6 bases). Germline V gives CDR1 SGHVS, CDR2 FQNEAQ. The CDR3 runs 14 residues. CDR3 residues: CANSLGGQAGELFF. CDR3 DNA sequence: TGTGCCAACAGCTTAGGGGGACAAGCCGGGGAGCTGTTTTTT.

The table lists this clonotype with a few counts. A much larger clone sits a single nucleotide away, making a read error possible. V gene TRBV6-5 combines with J gene TRBJ2-5; the match to TRBD2 covers 12 bases. CDR1 is MNHEY, CDR2 SVGAGI, per germline. This CDR3 contains 17 residues. Trimming at V came to 8 bases and at J to 2 bases, leaving 12 bases not matched to a gene. The CDR3 here is CASGPGTSGLLQETQYF. The CDR3 bases are TGTGCCAGCGGACCAGGGACTAGCGGGCTACTGCAAGAGACCCAGTACTTC.

The table lists this clonotype with many counts. The chain uses TRBV7-9 and TRBJ2-3, with D perhaps matching TRBD2 (6 bases). Trimming cost V 2 bases and J 10 bases, with 16 bases left between them. The germline V gene has CDR1 SEHNR and CDR2 FQNEAQ (reference sequence). This CDR3 comprises 14 residues. CDR3 loop: CASSLWRARDAQYF. The CDR3 DNA reads TGTGCCAGCAGCTTATGGAGGGCAAGGGATGCGCAGTATTTT.

This clonotype was detected once. The conserved final phenylalanine or tryptophan is absent from the CDR3, which likely points to a read error. The chain is built from TRBV7-6 and TRBJ2-7, with 8 bases fitting TRBD2. The CDR3 runs to 16 residues. Germline loops: CDR1 SGHVS, CDR2 FNYEAQ. V trimming: 1 base; J trimming: 0 bases; junction bases outside the gene matches: 5. CDR3 bases: TGTGCCAGCAGCTTAGGGAGCGGGGGTAGCTCCTACGAGCAGTACCTC. Translation: CASSLGSGGSSYEQYL.

This clonotype is medium-sized in the sample. The J gene is TRBJ2-7, the V gene TRBV2; 9 bases are a match to TRBD2. J lost 5 bases, V lost 1 base, and 9 bases had no gene match. This CDR3 region has 16 residues. The germline V gene encodes CDR1 SNHLY and CDR2 FYNNEI. Written as DNA, the CDR3 is TGTGCCAGCAGTGAAGACAGCGGGAGGAGCTCTAACGAGCAGTACTTC. Encoded protein: CASSEDSGRSSNEQYF. The variable domain in full, with the rest retrieved from reference TRBV2 and TRBJ2-7, is EPEVTQTPSHQVTQMGQEVILRCVPISNHLYFYWYRQILGQKVEFLVSFYNNEISEKSEIFDDQFSVERPDGSNFTLKIRSTKLEDSAMYFCASSEDSGRSSNEQYFGPGTRLTVT.

This clonotype was observed many times. The J gene is TRBJ2-4, the V gene TRBV5-1; D is possibly TRBD1 or TRBD2 (5 bases each). This CDR3 is 16 amino acids long. Trimming took off 0 bases at V and 2 bases at J, with 12 bases between the two ends. CDR1 and CDR2 from the germline V gene are SGHRS and YFSETQ. The CDR3 DNA follows: TGCGCCAGCAGCTTGGGGGACCGGCAAACCAAAAACATTCAGTACTTC. Its translation: CASSLGDRQTKNIQYF.

Concerning this clonotype itself: This may be a read error, as it is one base from a much larger clone. The V gene is TRBV12-3 or TRBV12-4, the J gene TRBJ2-1; weak D call: TRBD2 (5 bases). The CDR3 length is 16 residues. V was clipped by 6 bases and J by 9 bases, with 24 bases between them. This chain's CDR3 is CASSPENSRSRGEQFF. In nucleotides, the CDR3 is TGTGCCAGCAGCCCTGAGAATAGCAGGAGTCGGGGTGAGCAGTTCTTC.

This clonotype showed up just a few times. The CDR3 loop is CASSLRPASSYEQYF. The CDR3 nucleotides are TGTGCCAGCAGTTTACGGCCAGCTAGCTCCTACGAGCAGTACTTC. The chain joins TRBV27 to TRBJ2-7; D gene uncertain. CDR3 length: 15 amino acids. The ends were cut back, 2 bases at V and 0 bases at J, with 11 bases in the middle. Germline CDR1 and CDR2: MNHEY and SMNVEV (reference sequence).

This chain connects TRBV6-2 or TRBV6-3 to TRBJ2-2; a weak D match, TRBD2 (6 bases). The CDR3 has 13 amino acids. Trimming stripped 2 bases from V and 6 bases from J, with 7 bases between. Germline V gene sequence: CDR1 MNHEY, CDR2 SVGEGT. The chain's CDR3 is CASSYRGSGELFF. As DNA, the CDR3 is TGTGCCAGCAGTTACCGGGGGTCCGGGGAGCTGTTTTTT.

Notes on this clonotype: At one of its ends the junction is not consistent with the germline gene, which may arise from a read error. The chain is built from TRBV28 and TRBJ2-5; 9 bases are shared with TRBD2. There are 16 residues in the CDR3. Germline lookup yields CDR1 MDHEN and CDR2 SYDVKM. The CDR3 sequence is CAGSPGIAGVQGTQYF. DNA of the CDR3: TGTGCTGGCAGCCCTGGGATAGCGGGAGTCCAAGGGACCCAGTACTTC.

V and J are TRBV2 and TRBJ2-3; 11 nucleotides align to TRBD2. The V segment lost 6 bases and the J segment 5 bases; nucleotides outside the gene matches: 16. In germline, CDR1 is SNHLY, CDR2 FYNNEI. This CDR3 has 18 residues. In DNA, the CDR3 is TGTGCCAGCAGAGACATGACCGCGGCTAGCGGGAGGATAGATACGCAGTATTTT. Translated, it gives CASRDMTAASGRIDTQYF. Full variable domain (rest looked up from reference TRBV2 and TRBJ2-3): EPEVTQTPSHQVTQMGQEVILRCVPISNHLYFYWYRQILGQKVEFLVSFYNNEISEKSEIFDDQFSVERPDGSNFTLKIRSTKLEDSAMYFCASRDMTAASGRIDTQYFGPGTRLTVL.

In this sample, this clonotype turned up many times. The chain joins TRBV15 to TRBJ2-3, with 12 nucleotides matching TRBD2. This CDR3 spans 16 amino acids. Per germline, CDR1 LNHNV and CDR2 YYDKDF (reference sequence). With V trimmed by 2 bases and J by 4 bases, 4 bases remained unmatched. The CDR3 spells CATSRLAGGGADTQYF. The CDR3, as DNA: TGTGCCACCAGCAGACTAGCGGGAGGGGGTGCAGATACGCAGTATTTT.

This clonotype is categorized as medium-sized. The chain uses TRBV20-1 and TRBJ1-1; no reliable D call. This CDR3 region has 14 residues. The V end lost 4 bases, the J end lost 3 bases, and 15 bases lay between the germline ends. Germline CDR1 is DFQATT and CDR2 is SNEGSKA (reference sequence). DNA for the CDR3: TGCAGTGCTACCGAAAGGGTTTTGGACACTGAAGCTTTCTTT. Translation gives CSATERVLDTEAFF.

This clonotype was seen repeatedly, ten times or more. This sequence joins TRBV27 and TRBJ1-1; D is unclear. Germline lookup yields CDR1 MNHEY and CDR2 SMNVEV (reference sequence). This CDR3 region has 14 residues. Trimming removed 3 bases from V and 0 bases from J, with 8 bases in between. The DNA of the CDR3 is TGTGCCAGCAGTTTGGGAACAATGAACACTGAAGCTTTCTTT. This gives the protein CASSLGTMNTEAFF.

Comment on this clonotype: A much larger clone lies one base from this, so it may be a read error. Likely a read error: the CDR3 ends without its conserved phenylalanine or tryptophan. The chain employs TRBV27 and TRBJ1-5; TRBD1 might be the D (5 bases). Germline V gene data show CDR1 as MNHEY and CDR2 as SMNVEV (reference sequence). CDR3 size: 14 residues. V was clipped by 3 bases and J by 9 bases, with 15 bases between them. The CDR3 sequence: CASSFGGGVRPQHS. The CDR3 DNA sequence: TGTGCCAGCAGTTTCGGGGGGGGGGTGAGGCCCCAGCATTCT.

Turning to this clonotype: It may be a read error: a sequence one base away is much more abundant. The genes are TRBV28 and TRBJ2-2; D possibly corresponds to TRBD1 (6 bases). CDR1 is MDHEN, CDR2 SYDVKM, per germline. Trimming stripped 8 bases from V and 3 bases from J, with 19 bases between. The CDR3 is 16 amino acids. The CDR3 is CASGTYREQDTGELFF. DNA for the CDR3: TGTGCCAGCGGAACATACAGGGAGCAGGACACCGGGGAGCTGTTTTTT.

Judged by abundance, this clonotype is medium-sized. This sequence joins TRBV12-3 or TRBV12-4 and TRBJ2-7, with D unclear. CDR3 size: 13 residues. The V and J ends lost 3 bases and 4 bases respectively, with 10 bases between them. The CDR3 here is CASSFFARYEQYF. The CDR3 DNA sequence: TGTGCCAGCAGTTTTTTTGCCCGGTACGAGCAGTACTTC.

The J gene is TRBJ2-7, the V gene TRBV20-1, with 13 nucleotides matching TRBD2. The length of the CDR3 is 19 residues. The germline V gene encodes CDR1 DFQATT and CDR2 SNEGSKA (reference sequence). V was clipped by 0 bases and J by 3 bases; unmatched bases: 14. In DNA, the CDR3 is TGCAGTGCTAGAGATTCCCAGGGACTAGCGGGGCCTTTTTACTACGAGCAGTACTTC. Its protein is CSARDSQGLAGPFYYEQYF.

The table lists this clonotype with a few counts. J is TRBJ2-5 and V is TRBV5-6; D uncertain. This CDR3 spans 11 amino acids. Germline V CDR1 and CDR2: SGHDT, YYEEEE. V lost 2 bases and J 7 bases, leaving 6 bases between the germline ends. The CDR3 DNA reads as TGTGCCAGCAGCTTCGGAGCGACCCAGTACTTC. Protein sequence: CASSFGATQYF. The whole variable domain, remainder taken from reference TRBV5-6 and TRBJ2-5, is DAGVTQSPTHLIKTRGQQVTLRCSPKSGHDTVSWYQQALGQGPQFIFQYYEEEERQRGNFPDRFSGHQFPNYSSELNVNALLLGDSALYLCASSFGATQYFGPGTRLLVL.

This clonotype is medium-sized (0.01 to 0.1%). This chain connects TRBV4-2 to TRBJ2-5; either TRBD1 or TRBD2 may fit D (5 bases each). Per germline, CDR1 LGHNA and CDR2 YNFKEQ. Deletions cut 3 bases from V and 2 bases from J, with 16 bases between. The CDR3 contains 16 residues. CDR3: CASSHSGEGSQETQYF. CDR3 nucleotide sequence: TGTGCCAGCAGCCATTCCGGCGAGGGGTCTCAAGAGACCCAGTACTTC.

This clonotype rates as medium-sized (0.01 to 0.1%). The chain carries TRBV6-5 and TRBJ1-5, with 7 bases lining up with TRBD1. V shed 2 bases and J 6 bases; nucleotides not matched to a gene: 4. The CDR3 runs to 14 residues. Germline V CDR1 and CDR2: MNHEY, SVGAGI. CDR3 coding DNA: TGTGCCAGCAGTTACGTAGGGGGCGTTCAGCCCCAGCATTTT. It translates to CASSYVGGVQPQHF.

This clonotype is deemed medium-sized. The V gene is TRBV12-3 or TRBV12-4, the J gene TRBJ2-3; TRBD2 is a possible D gene (5 bases). V was pared by 2 bases and J by 4 bases, with 13 bases between. The CDR3 contains 15 residues. CDR3 DNA: TGTGCCAGCAGTTTAAGGCTAGCAGTAGCAGATACGCAGTATTTT. Protein: CASSLRLAVADTQYF.

This clonotype was seen ten or more times. V usage is TRBV11-2 and J usage is TRBJ1-1; no clear D gene. Germline V lookup: CDR1 SGHAT, CDR2 FQNNGV. The CDR3 spans 15 residues. V was pared by 5 bases and J by 5 bases, with 18 bases between. The CDR3 DNA reads as TGTGCCAGCAGCCTCTCCGGGGAGGTTAGGACTGAAGCTTTCTTT. Translating it yields CASSLSGEVRTEAFF.

This clonotype ranks as medium-sized (0.01 to 0.1%). The chain employs TRBV15 and TRBJ2-7; 12 bases match TRBD2. The CDR3 runs to 16 residues. Germline CDR1 reads LNHNV; CDR2 reads YYDKDF (reference sequence). The V segment lost 0 bases and the J segment 7 bases; nucleotides outside the gene matches: 7. Here the CDR3 DNA reads TGTGCCACCAGCAGAGACCTCTGGCTAGCGGGAGGGGAGCAGTACTTC. Its protein product is CATSRDLWLAGGEQYF.

This clonotype counts as medium-sized (0.01 to 0.1%). The J gene is TRBJ2-2, the V gene TRBV7-9; D is uncertain. Germline lookup yields CDR1 SEHNR and CDR2 FQNEAQ (reference sequence). Trimming took 3 bases from V and 0 from J, leaving 8 bases between them. The CDR3 runs to 15 residues. CDR3: CASSFFGANTGELFF. CDR3 DNA: TGTGCCAGCAGCTTTTTTGGCGCGAACACCGGGGAGCTGTTTTTT.

The V call is TRBV3-1, the J call TRBJ2-3, with TRBD2 matching 8 bases. The V segment lost 4 bases and the J segment 2 bases; nucleotides outside the gene matches: 11. Germline V gene sequence: CDR1 LGHDT, CDR2 YNNKEL (reference sequence). The CDR3 contains 17 residues. CDR3 in DNA: TGTGCCAGCAGCCCGCCCAGTTTAGCGGGACCCACAGATACGCAGTATTTT. It specifies CASSPPSLAGPTDTQYF.

In its sample, this clonotype was seen a few times. The junction differs from germline at one of its ends, possibly a read error. The V and J genes are TRBV6-6 and TRBJ1-3; D not resolved. The CDR3 contains 14 residues. The germline V gene encodes CDR1 MNHNY and CDR2 SVGAGI (reference sequence). The CDR3 coding sequence is TGTGCCAGCACAAGTCGCTTCGCCGGAAGCACCATATATTTT. It translates to CASTSRFAGSTIYF.

As regards this clonotype: A much larger clone differs by one base, so this may be a read error. The chain employs TRBV20-1 and TRBJ2-1; D might be TRBD2 (5 bases). From germline, CDR1 is DFQATT and CDR2 SNEGSKA (reference sequence). This CDR3 spans 11 amino acids. The CDR3 coding sequence is TGCAGTGTTAGAGTAGCGTATGAGCAGTTCTTC. It codes for CSVRVAYEQFF.

V and J are TRBV7-9 and TRBJ2-1, with D tentatively TRBD1 (6 bases). The CDR3 sequence is 17 residues long. Germline CDR1 and CDR2: SEHNR and FQNEAQ (reference sequence). Trimming cost V 1 base and J 9 bases, with 22 bases left between them. This CDR3 is CASSLVPDRHPDFEQFF. CDR3 bases: TGTGCCAGCAGCTTAGTTCCCGACAGGCATCCGGACTTTGAGCAGTTCTTC. Full variable domain (missing parts from reference TRBV7-9 and TRBJ2-1): DTGVSQNPRHKITKRGQNVTFRCDPISEHNRLYWYRQTLGQGPEFLTYFQNEAQLEKSRLLSDRFSAERPKGSFSTLEIQRTEQGDSAMYLCASSLVPDRHPDFEQFFGPGTRLTVL.

This clonotype was seen repeatedly, ten times or more. This sequence joins TRBV24-1 and TRBJ2-7, with TRBD1 matching over 7 bases. Trimming at V came to 9 bases and at J to 2 bases, leaving 15 bases not matched to a gene. The CDR3 has 16 residues. Germline V gene lookup returns CDR1 KGHDR and CDR2 SFDVKD. Here the CDR3 DNA reads TGTGCCACCCCCCCCCTACAGGGGAGAGGCCCCTACGAGCAGTACTTC. It specifies CATPPLQGRGPYEQYF.

This clonotype is labeled medium-sized. The rearrangement joins TRBV6-5 to TRBJ2-1; 7 bases align to TRBD1. Losses at the gene ends were 2 bases for V and 2 bases for J; bases not matched to a gene: 3. The V gene's germline CDR1 is MNHEY and CDR2 SVGAGI. This CDR3 comprises 15 residues. In nucleotides, the CDR3 is TGTGCCAGCAGTTACGGGACAGCCCCCTACAATGAGCAGTTCTTC. Its protein is CASSYGTAPYNEQFF.